A selection of T cell receptor beta chains follows, all from one sample in a study of T cells in Graves' hyperthyroidism and ophthalmopathy. TCRdb redid the calling of the multiplex PCR reads with MiXCR, one entry per CDR3 protein. The sample records hundreds of thousands of distinct CDR3 sequences, roughly a sixth being singletons. The specimen was blood. These TCRs come from a woman in her 50s with Graves' hyperthyroidism that later progressed to Graves' ophthalmopathy. The CDR3 runs from the conserved cysteine through the conserved F or W. Fields, in order: CDR3 protein, CDR3 DNA, V gene, clone size, J gene, D gene. A D gene is named only where the DNA matches it firmly. Clone sizes are given selectively: once, few, many, or a class where the clone is expanded.

CDR3: CASRQGASGYTF
DNA: TGTGCCAGCAGACAGGGGGCAAGCGGCTACACCTTC
V: TRBV13
size: many
J: TRBJ1-2
D: TRBD1

CDR3: CASSLTPVREQYF
DNA: TGTGCCAGCAGCCTGACCCCGGTTCGCGAGCAGTACTTC
V: TRBV3-1
size: many
J: TRBJ2-7
D: -

CDR3: CATSKGVSGQGGKNIQYF
DNA: TGTGCCACCAGCAAAGGGGTCTCGGGTCAAGGAGGCAAAAACATTCAGTACTTC
V: TRBV15
size: few
J: TRBJ2-4
D: -

CDR3: CASSLDPTSYSNQPQHF
DNA: TGTGCCAGCAGCTTAGACCCGACCTCCTATAGCAATCAGCCCCAGCATTTT
V: TRBV7-8
size: -
J: TRBJ1-5
D: -

CDR3: CASSFLRGGEYEQYF
DNA: TGTGCCAGCAGCTTCCTTCGGGGGGGAGAATACGAGCAGTACTTC
V: TRBV7-8
size: few
J: TRBJ2-7
D: TRBD2

CDR3: CASISAGAYTDTQYF
DNA: TGTGCCAGCATTTCCGCGGGGGCCTACACAGATACGCAGTATTTT
V: TRBV6-1
size: many
J: TRBJ2-3
D: -

CDR3: CSASSFASTTDTQYF
DNA: TGCAGTGCTAGTTCCTTCGCGTCGACCACAGATACGCAGTATTTT
V: TRBV20-1
size: -
J: TRBJ2-3
D: -

CDR3: CASSPKAQGGWTDTQYF
DNA: TGTGCCAGCTCGCCAAAGGCGCAGGGGGGCTGGACAGATACGCAGTATTTT
V: TRBV18
size: few
J: TRBJ2-3
D: -

CDR3: CASSRVPLPEAFF
DNA: TGTGCCAGCAGCAGGGTGCCCCTTCCTGAAGCTTTCTTT
V: TRBV12-3/TRBV12-4
size: many
J: TRBJ1-1
D: -

CDR3: CASSPGGIGSFYGYTF
DNA: TGTGCCAGCAGCCCGGGGGGGATCGGTTCATTCTATGGCTACACCTTC
V: TRBV5-6
size: few
J: TRBJ1-2
D: -

CDR3: CASSLTGHGADTQYF
DNA: TGTGCCAGCAGCTTAACGGGCCACGGGGCAGATACGCAGTATTTT
V: TRBV11-2
size: few
J: TRBJ2-3
D: -

CDR3: CSVEWGRGTEAFF
DNA: TGCAGCGTTGAATGGGGGCGCGGCACTGAAGCTTTCTTT
V: TRBV29-1
size: few
J: TRBJ1-1
D: -

CDR3: CASSLSLAISTDTQYF
DNA: TGTGCCAGCAGTTTATCGCTAGCGATAAGCACAGATACGCAGTATTTT
V: TRBV27
size: -
J: TRBJ2-3
D: -

CDR3: CASSQGSKGARYNEQFF
DNA: TGTGCCAGCAGCCAAGGGTCCAAGGGGGCGCGGTACAATGAGCAGTTCTTC
V: TRBV3-1
size: many
J: TRBJ2-1
D: TRBD1

CDR3: CASIEEGQSNQPQHF
DNA: TGTGCCAGTATTGAGGAGGGTCAGAGCAATCAGCCCCAGCATTTT
V: TRBV19
size: -
J: TRBJ1-5
D: -

CDR3: CASSLMAENTGELFF
DNA: TGTGCCAGCAGCTTAATGGCAGAGAACACCGGGGAGCTGTTTTTT
V: TRBV7-3
size: many
J: TRBJ2-2
D: -

CDR3: CASRPQGAGSGDQPQHF
DNA: TGTGCCAGCAGACCCCAGGGCGCAGGGTCGGGGGATCAGCCCCAGCATTTT
V: TRBV27
size: -
J: TRBJ1-5
D: -

CDR3: CASSPGQGFQPQHF
DNA: TGTGCCAGCAGCCCGGGACAGGGGTTTCAGCCCCAGCATTTT
V: TRBV27
size: many
J: TRBJ1-5
D: TRBD1

CDR3: CASSEARETQYF
DNA: TGTGCCAGCAGTGAAGCGAGGGAGACCCAGTACTTC
V: TRBV2
size: -
J: TRBJ2-5
D: -

CDR3: CASSPWEGLETQYF
DNA: TGTGCCAGCAGCCCCTGGGAGGGTTTAGAGACCCAGTACTTC
V: TRBV7-8
size: -
J: TRBJ2-5
D: TRBD2

CDR3: CASEGYNEQFF
DNA: TGTGCCAGCGAGGGATACAATGAGCAGTTCTTC
V: TRBV6-1
size: few
J: TRBJ2-1
D: -

CDR3: CASSVFGDASYGYTF
DNA: TGTGCCAGCAGTGTCTTCGGGGACGCCTCCTATGGCTACACCTTC
V: TRBV6-4
size: -
J: TRBJ1-2
D: -

CDR3: CASSVQRGPQETQYF
DNA: TGTGCCAGCAGCGTCCAGCGGGGGCCCCAAGAGACCCAGTACTTC
V: TRBV7-3
size: many
J: TRBJ2-5
D: TRBD2

CDR3: CSARDSGGAYEQYF
DNA: TGCAGTGCTAGAGATAGCGGGGGGGCCTACGAGCAGTACTTC
V: TRBV20-1
size: many
J: TRBJ2-7
D: TRBD2

CDR3: CSAGTGKGTEAFF
DNA: TGCAGTGCAGGGACGGGAAAGGGGACTGAAGCTTTCTTT
V: TRBV20-1
size: -
J: TRBJ1-1
D: -

CDR3: CASSLSSGGGIGYTF
DNA: TGTGCCAGCAGCCTTTCCTCGGGGGGGGGAATAGGCTACACCTTC
V: TRBV3-1
size: -
J: TRBJ1-2
D: -

CDR3: CASSKGNTGELFF
DNA: TGTGCCAGCTCGAAGGGTAACACCGGGGAGCTGTTTTTT
V: TRBV27
size: many
J: TRBJ2-2
D: -

CDR3: CASSKTSAGADTQYF
DNA: TGTGCCAGCAGCAAGACTAGCGCCGGGGCAGATACGCAGTATTTT
V: TRBV6-1
size: once
J: TRBJ2-3
D: TRBD2

CDR3: CASSQLGAGYNEQFF
DNA: TGTGCCAGCAGCCAATTGGGTGCGGGATACAATGAGCAGTTCTTC
V: TRBV3-1
size: once
J: TRBJ2-1
D: -

CDR3: CSANTRGQGTPLHF
DNA: TGCAGTGCTAACACCCGGGGACAGGGGACACCCCTCCACTTT
V: TRBV20-1
size: many
J: TRBJ1-6
D: TRBD1

CDR3: CASSLVWGTNTEAFF
DNA: TGCGCCAGCAGCTTGGTTTGGGGAACGAACACTGAAGCTTTCTTT
V: TRBV5-1
size: many
J: TRBJ1-1
D: -

CDR3: CAIRTGTGELFF
DNA: TGTGCCATCAGAACAGGGACCGGGGAGCTGTTTTTT
V: TRBV10-3
size: few
J: TRBJ2-2
D: -

CDR3: CASSQGVYGYTF
DNA: TGTGCCAGCAGCCAGGGTGTCTATGGCTACACCTTC
V: TRBV9
size: many
J: TRBJ1-2
D: -

CDR3: CASSQEQGVNTEAFF
DNA: TGCGCCAGCAGCCAAGAACAGGGGGTGAACACTGAAGCTTTCTTT
V: TRBV4-1
size: few
J: TRBJ1-1
D: TRBD1

CDR3: CASSEWGQSVNSNQPQHF
DNA: TGTGCCAGCAGTGAATGGGGACAGTCTGTTAATAGCAATCAGCCCCAGCATTTT
V: TRBV6-1
size: many
J: TRBJ1-5
D: TRBD1

CDR3: CAGGVFDSGANVLTF
DNA: TGTGCCGGAGGGGTGTTCGACTCTGGGGCCAACGTCCTGACTTTC
V: TRBV7-9
size: few
J: TRBJ2-6
D: -

CDR3: CSARPATGTVYEQYF
DNA: TGCAGTGCTAGACCCGCCACCGGGACAGTTTACGAGCAGTACTTC
V: TRBV20-1
size: many
J: TRBJ2-7
D: TRBD1

CDR3: CSARQSVASGNTIYF
DNA: TGCAGTGCTAGACAATCGGTGGCCTCTGGAAACACCATATATTTT
V: TRBV20-1
size: few
J: TRBJ1-3
D: -

CDR3: CASRHRAGPLPYEQYF
DNA: TGTGCCAGCAGGCATAGGGCAGGACCATTGCCCTACGAGCAGTACTTC
V: TRBV2
size: -
J: TRBJ2-7
D: -

CDR3: CASSVRSTGYTGELFF
DNA: TGTGCCAGCAGCGTAAGGTCGACTGGTTACACCGGGGAGCTGTTTTTT
V: TRBV9
size: -
J: TRBJ2-2
D: -

CDR3: CASSPEPGTSEGYTF
DNA: TGCGCCAGCAGCCCGGAGCCCGGGACAAGCGAGGGCTACACCTTC
V: TRBV5-1
size: few
J: TRBJ1-2
D: -

CDR3: CASSAARDSSYEQYF
DNA: TGTGCCAGCAGCGCGGCCCGGGACAGCTCCTACGAGCAGTACTTC
V: TRBV7-9
size: -
J: TRBJ2-7
D: TRBD1

CDR3: CASSPTGRNSYNEQFF
DNA: TGTGCCAGCAGCCCGACGGGGCGGAATTCCTACAATGAGCAGTTCTTC
V: TRBV14
size: -
J: TRBJ2-1
D: -

CDR3: CASSQRLAVTDTQYF
DNA: TGTGCCAGCAGCCAAAGACTAGCGGTCACAGATACGCAGTATTTT
V: TRBV3-1
size: many
J: TRBJ2-3
D: TRBD2

CDR3: CASSPTGRRGNTIYF
DNA: TGTGCCAGCAGCCCCACAGGGCGTCGCGGAAACACCATATATTTT
V: TRBV11-2
size: many
J: TRBJ1-3
D: -

CDR3: CASSIRGAGANVLTF
DNA: TGTGCCAGCAGTATCCGCGGGGCCGGGGCCAACGTCCTGACTTTC
V: TRBV27
size: few
J: TRBJ2-6
D: -

CDR3: CASSLVGNRGYEQYF
DNA: TGTGCCAGCAGCTTAGTAGGGAACAGGGGTTACGAGCAGTACTTC
V: TRBV7-9
size: many
J: TRBJ2-7
D: TRBD1

CDR3: CASSLAWRGRGDGYTF
DNA: TGTGCCAGCAGCTTGGCCTGGCGGGGAAGGGGAGATGGCTACACCTTC
V: TRBV5-8
size: few
J: TRBJ1-2
D: -

CDR3: CASSLGSGGNYEQYF
DNA: TGTGCCAGCAGTTTGGGTAGCGGGGGGAACTACGAGCAGTACTTC
V: TRBV27
size: -
J: TRBJ2-7
D: TRBD2

CDR3: CASSVGTGHYGYTF
DNA: TGTGCCAGCAGCGTAGGGACAGGGCACTATGGCTACACCTTC
V: TRBV9
size: many
J: TRBJ1-2
D: TRBD1

CDR3: CASSVGTAFEAFF
DNA: TGTGCCAGCAGCGTCGGGACAGCGTTTGAAGCTTTCTTT
V: TRBV13
size: few
J: TRBJ1-1
D: TRBD1

CDR3: CASSVDRGYYTEAFF
DNA: TGTGCCAGCAGTGTCGACAGGGGATATTACACTGAAGCTTTCTTT
V: TRBV6-1
size: many
J: TRBJ1-1
D: TRBD1

CDR3: CASSDRYPDRSNQPQHF
DNA: TGTGCCAGCAGTGACCGATACCCGGACAGAAGCAATCAGCCCCAGCATTTT
V: TRBV6-2/TRBV6-3
size: few
J: TRBJ1-5
D: -

CDR3: CASTLSITDKYQPQHF
DNA: TGTGCCAGCACCCTTTCGATAACAGATAAATATCAGCCCCAGCATTTT
V: TRBV11-2
size: many
J: TRBJ1-5
D: -